This is a list of T cell receptor beta chains from one sample in a study of T cell repertoires in cytomegalovirus infection. TCRdb ran MiXCR on the reads and lists one entry per CDR3 protein. The profile shows roughly 120,000 distinct CDR3 sequences, approximately 30% of them singletons. The antigens of these receptors remain unknown. The starting material was CD8+ T cells from cultured PBMCs, obtained from culture after CMV antigen stimulation. Receptors originate from a human donor in good health (CMV status not recorded). Some clones in this sample may be carry-over from other donors' samples. CDR3s include the opening cysteine and the closing phenylalanine or tryptophan. D genes are given only for firm matches. Rows give clone size only sometimes, using once, few, many, or a class for an expanded clone.

TRBJ1-1 | . | TRBV27 | . | CASRPGQANTEAFF | TGTGCCAGCAGACCGGGACAAGCTAACACTGAAGCTTTCTTT
TRBJ2-2 | . | TRBV7-8 | . | CASSSVGGGEVFF | TGTGCCAGCAGCTCCGTTGGGGGCGGGGAGGTGTTTTTT
TRBJ1-1 | . | TRBV4-1 | few | CASSQVGQNTEAFF | TGCGCCAGCAGCCAAGTGGGCCAGAACACTGAAGCTTTCTTT
TRBJ1-1 | . | TRBV6-2/TRBV6-3 | . | CASSHGTEAFF | TGTGCCAGCAGCCACGGCACTGAAGCTTTCTTT
TRBJ2-7 | . | TRBV6-1 | . | CASSDAAKRYEQYF | TGTGCCAGCAGTGACGCAGCGAAACGCTACGAGCAGTACTTC
TRBJ2-7 | . | TRBV7-2 | many | CASSLLRDSTYEQYF | TGTGCCAGCAGCTTGTTGCGGGACTCCACCTACGAGCAGTACTTC
TRBJ1-1 | TRBD1 | TRBV5-1 | once | CASSLVTGTGVDTEAFF | TGCGCCAGCAGCTTAGTAACCGGGACAGGGGTCGACACTGAAGCTTTCTTT
TRBJ2-3 | TRBD2 | TRBV7-9 | many | CASSLDGGNTQYF | TGTGCCAGCAGCCTGGACGGGGGGAATACGCAGTATTTT
TRBJ2-3 | . | TRBV11-3 | . | CASSSRDGSTDTQYF | TGTGCCAGTTCCAGCCGGGACGGTAGCACAGATACGCAGTATTTT
TRBJ1-1 | . | TRBV28 | . | CASSLFRGSFTEAFF | TGTGCCAGCAGTTTATTTCGGGGGTCCTTCACTGAAGCTTTCTTT
TRBJ1-1 | TRBD1 | TRBV29-1 | . | CSVEGPSGGFGEAFF | TGCAGCGTTGAAGGGCCCTCAGGGGGCTTCGGTGAAGCTTTCTTT
TRBJ1-4 | . | TRBV4-3 | . | CASSQETGTDEKLFF | TGCGCCAGCAGCCAAGAAACAGGGACTGATGAAAAACTGTTTTTT
TRBJ1-2 | . | TRBV19 | few | CASSTTPPGMDGYTF | TGTGCCAGTAGTACCACCCCTCCAGGGATGGATGGCTACACCTTC
TRBJ2-1 | TRBD1 | TRBV6-4 | . | CASSASGGVLPPGNEQFF | TGTGCCAGCAGTGCGTCAGGGGGCGTCCTCCCTCCGGGCAATGAGCAGTTCTTC
TRBJ2-7 | TRBD1 | TRBV7-2 | . | CASSPTGREQYF | TGTGCCAGCAGCCCGACAGGGCGCGAGCAGTACTTC
TRBJ2-2 | . | TRBV27 | . | CASAGTGELFF | TGTGCCAGCGCTGGGACCGGGGAGCTGTTTTTT
TRBJ2-7 | . | TRBV5-4 | . | CASSSPWGDTAYEQYF | TGTGCCAGCAGCTCCCCCTGGGGGGACACCGCCTACGAGCAGTACTTC
TRBJ2-7 | . | TRBV7-9 | few | CASSLMPTPSYEQYF | TGTGCCAGCAGCTTGATGCCGACGCCGTCCTACGAGCAGTACTTC
TRBJ1-2 | TRBD1 | TRBV7-6 | few | CASSLGDRGSGGYTF | TGTGCCAGCAGCTTAGGCGACAGGGGATCGGGAGGCTACACCTTC
TRBJ2-7 | . | TRBV19 | . | CASSIGDSPYEQYF | TGTGCCAGTAGTATAGGTGACTCGCCCTACGAGCAGTACTTC
TRBJ1-6 | . | TRBV13 | . | CASSSGGGTDSPLHF | TGTGCCAGCAGCTCCGGGGGGGGTACAGACTCACCCCTCCACTTT
TRBJ1-2 | . | TRBV7-9 | . | CASSLGMFGYTF | TGTGCCAGCAGCCTAGGGATGTTTGGCTACACCTTC
TRBJ2-7 | . | TRBV4-1 | . | CASSQGELDYEQYF | TGCGCCAGCAGCCAAGGGGAACTAGACTACGAGCAGTACTTC
TRBJ2-3 | TRBD2 | TRBV7-6 | many | CASSPNLAGVGDTQYF | TGTGCCAGCAGCCCGAACCTAGCGGGGGTTGGAGATACGCAGTATTTT
TRBJ1-5 | . | TRBV20-1 | few | CSARELDSYNQPQHF | TGCAGTGCTAGGGAATTGGACAGCTATAATCAGCCCCAGCATTTT
TRBJ1-2 | . | TRBV6-2/TRBV6-3 | few | CASSYPSSGRGEVYGYTF | TGTGCCAGCAGTTACCCCTCGTCGGGGAGGGGTGAAGTTTATGGCTACACCTTC